This TCR beta chain was found in a study of shared clonotypes between healthy human individuals. There are 15 residues in the CDR3. CDR1 SQVTM and CDR2 ANQGSEA come from the germline V gene. V dropped 3 bases and J dropped 1 base, with 12 bases sitting between them. Using immunoSEQ multiplex PCR, the repertoire was profiled, and TCRdb retains in-frame clones only, with some absent. Of a few million clones listed, over 90% were seen once; the top ten hold 0.39%. The clonotype comes from a young man in good health. Some clones in this sample may be carry-over from other donors' samples. The source material was naive CD4+ T cells from PBMCs. Subset described: CD45RA+ positively selected. The V gene is TRBV29-1, the J gene TRBJ2-2, with D unclear. CDR3 nucleotide sequence: TGCAGCGTTGAGGCCCATGCCAAGAACACCGGGGAGCTGTTTTTT. It encodes CSVEAHAKNTGELFF.